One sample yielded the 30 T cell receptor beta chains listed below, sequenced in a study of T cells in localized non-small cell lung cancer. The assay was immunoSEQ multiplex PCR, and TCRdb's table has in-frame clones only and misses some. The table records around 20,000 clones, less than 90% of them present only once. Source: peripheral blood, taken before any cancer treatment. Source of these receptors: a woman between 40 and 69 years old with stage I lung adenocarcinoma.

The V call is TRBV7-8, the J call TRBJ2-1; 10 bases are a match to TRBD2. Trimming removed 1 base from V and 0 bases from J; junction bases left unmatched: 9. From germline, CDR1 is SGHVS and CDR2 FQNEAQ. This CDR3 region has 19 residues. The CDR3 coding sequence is TGTGCCAGCAGCTTAGTTTGGCTAGCGGGGGCCCACTCCTACAATGAGCAGTTCTTC. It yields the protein CASSLVWLAGAHSYNEQFF. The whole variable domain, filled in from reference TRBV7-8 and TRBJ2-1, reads GAGVSQSPRYKVAKRGQDVALRCDPISGHVSLFWYQQALGQGPEFLTYFQNEAQLDKSGLPSDRFFAERPEGSVSTLKIQRTQQEDSAVYLCASSLVWLAGAHSYNEQFFGPGTRLTVL.

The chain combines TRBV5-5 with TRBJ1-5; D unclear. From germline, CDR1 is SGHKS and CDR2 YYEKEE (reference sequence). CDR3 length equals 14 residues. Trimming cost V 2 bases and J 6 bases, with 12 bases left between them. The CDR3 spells CASSLGPSLQPQHF. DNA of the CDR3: TGTGCCAGCAGCTTAGGTCCCAGCCTTCAGCCCCAGCATTTT.

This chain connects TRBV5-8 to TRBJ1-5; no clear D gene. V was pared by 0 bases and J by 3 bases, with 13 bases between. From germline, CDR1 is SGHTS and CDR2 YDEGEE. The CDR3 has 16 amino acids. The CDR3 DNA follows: TGTGCCAGCAGCTTGGTCGGAGGCAACATCAATCAGCCCCAGCATTTT. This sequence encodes CASSLVGGNINQPQHF.

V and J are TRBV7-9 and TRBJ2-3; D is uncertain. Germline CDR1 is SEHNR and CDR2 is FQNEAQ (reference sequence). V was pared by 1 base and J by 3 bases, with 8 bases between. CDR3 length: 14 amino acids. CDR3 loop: CASSLDARTDTQYF. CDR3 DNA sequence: TGTGCCAGCAGCTTAGATGCTAGGACAGATACGCAGTATTTT. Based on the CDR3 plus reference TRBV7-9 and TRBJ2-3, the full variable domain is DTGVSQNPRHKITKRGQNVTFRCDPISEHNRLYWYRQTLGQGPEFLTYFQNEAQLEKSRLLSDRFSAERPKGSFSTLEIQRTEQGDSAMYLCASSLDARTDTQYFGPGTRLTVL.

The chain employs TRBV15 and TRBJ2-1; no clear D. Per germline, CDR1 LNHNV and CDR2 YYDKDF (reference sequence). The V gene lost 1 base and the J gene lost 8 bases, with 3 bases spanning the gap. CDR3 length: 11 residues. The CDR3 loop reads CATSRVYEQFF. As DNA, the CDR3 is TGTGCCACCAGCAGAGTTTATGAGCAGTTCTTC. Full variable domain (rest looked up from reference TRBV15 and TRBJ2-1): DAMVIQNPRYQVTQFGKPVTLSCSQTLNHNVMYWYQQKSSQAPKLLFHYYDKDFNNEADTPDNFQSRRPNTSFCFLDIRSPGLGDTAMYLCATSRVYEQFFGPGTRLTVL.

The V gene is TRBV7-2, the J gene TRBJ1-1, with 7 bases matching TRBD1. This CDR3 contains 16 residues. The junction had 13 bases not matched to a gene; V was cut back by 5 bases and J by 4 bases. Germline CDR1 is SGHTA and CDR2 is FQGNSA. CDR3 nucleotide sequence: TGTGCCAGCAGCCCACTAAAGGGGGCGTTCGGCACTGAAGCTTTCTTT. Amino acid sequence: CASSPLKGAFGTEAFF.

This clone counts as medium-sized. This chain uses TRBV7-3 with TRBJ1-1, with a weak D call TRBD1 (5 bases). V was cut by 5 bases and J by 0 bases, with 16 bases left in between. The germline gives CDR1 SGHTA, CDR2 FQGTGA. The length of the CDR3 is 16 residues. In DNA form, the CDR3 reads TGTGCCAGCAGCCAACCGGGACTTGCGATGAACACTGAAGCTTTCTTT. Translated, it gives CASSQPGLAMNTEAFF.

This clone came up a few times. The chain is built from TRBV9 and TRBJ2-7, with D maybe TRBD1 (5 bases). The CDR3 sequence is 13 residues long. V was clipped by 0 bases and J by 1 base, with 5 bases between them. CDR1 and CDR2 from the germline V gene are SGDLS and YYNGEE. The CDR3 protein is CASSVGQSYEQYF. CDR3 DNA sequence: TGTGCCAGCAGCGTAGGACAGTCCTACGAGCAGTACTTC.

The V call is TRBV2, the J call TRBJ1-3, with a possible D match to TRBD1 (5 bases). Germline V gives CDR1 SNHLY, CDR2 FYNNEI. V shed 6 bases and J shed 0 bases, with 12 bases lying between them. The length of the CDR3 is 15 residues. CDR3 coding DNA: TGTGCCAGCAGAGTTGACGGGACCTCTGGAAACACCATATATTTT. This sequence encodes CASRVDGTSGNTIYF.

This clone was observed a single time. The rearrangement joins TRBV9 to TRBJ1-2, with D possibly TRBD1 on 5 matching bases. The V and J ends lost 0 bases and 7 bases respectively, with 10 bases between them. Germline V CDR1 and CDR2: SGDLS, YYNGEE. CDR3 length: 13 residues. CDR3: CASSVGTMGGYTF. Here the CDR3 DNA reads TGTGCCAGCAGCGTAGGGACAATGGGTGGCTACACCTTC. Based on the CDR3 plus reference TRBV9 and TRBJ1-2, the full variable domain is DSGVTQTPKHLITATGQRVTLRCSPRSGDLSVYWYQQSLDQGLQFLIQYYNGEERAKGNILERFSAQQFPDLHSELNLSSLELGDSALYFCASSVGTMGGYTFGSGTRLTVV.

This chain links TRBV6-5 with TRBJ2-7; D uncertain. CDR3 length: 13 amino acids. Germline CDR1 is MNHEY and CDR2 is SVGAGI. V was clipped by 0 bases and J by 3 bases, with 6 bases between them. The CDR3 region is CASSYSPDYEQYF. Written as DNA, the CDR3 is TGTGCCAGCAGTTACTCTCCGGACTACGAGCAGTACTTC.

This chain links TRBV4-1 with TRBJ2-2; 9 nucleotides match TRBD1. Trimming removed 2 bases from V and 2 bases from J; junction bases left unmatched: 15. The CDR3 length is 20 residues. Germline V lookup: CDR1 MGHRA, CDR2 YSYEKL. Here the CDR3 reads CASSQLIPRDRDLNTGELFF. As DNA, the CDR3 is TGCGCCAGCAGCCAACTAATCCCCCGGGACAGGGACCTCAACACCGGGGAGCTGTTTTTT.

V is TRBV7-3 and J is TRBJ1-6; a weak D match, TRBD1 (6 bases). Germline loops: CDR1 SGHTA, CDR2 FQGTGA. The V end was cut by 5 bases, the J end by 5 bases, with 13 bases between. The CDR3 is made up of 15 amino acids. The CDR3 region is CASSKDGQNNSPLHF. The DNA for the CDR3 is TGTGCCAGCAGCAAAGACGGACAGAATAATTCACCCCTCCACTTT.

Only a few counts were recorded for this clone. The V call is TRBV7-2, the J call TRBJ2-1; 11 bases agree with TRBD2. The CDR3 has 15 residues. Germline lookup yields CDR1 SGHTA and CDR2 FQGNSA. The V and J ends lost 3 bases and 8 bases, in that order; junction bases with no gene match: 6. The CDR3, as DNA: TGTGCCAGCAGCTTTAGCGGGGGGGCCAGCTATGAGCAGTTCTTC. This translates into CASSFSGGASYEQFF.

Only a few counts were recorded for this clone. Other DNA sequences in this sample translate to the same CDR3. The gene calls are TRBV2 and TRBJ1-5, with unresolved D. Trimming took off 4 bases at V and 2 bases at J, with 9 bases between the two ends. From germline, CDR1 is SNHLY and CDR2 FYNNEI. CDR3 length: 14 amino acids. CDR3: CASSVERGNQPQHF. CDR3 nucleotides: TGTGCCAGCAGTGTTGAGAGGGGCAATCAGCCCCAGCATTTT.

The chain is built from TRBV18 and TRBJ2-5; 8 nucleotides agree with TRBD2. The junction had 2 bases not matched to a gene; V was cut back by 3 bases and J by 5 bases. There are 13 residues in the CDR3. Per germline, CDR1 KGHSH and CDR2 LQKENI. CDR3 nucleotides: TGTGCCAGCTCACCGGGACTAGATGAGACCCAGTACTTC. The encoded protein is CASSPGLDETQYF.

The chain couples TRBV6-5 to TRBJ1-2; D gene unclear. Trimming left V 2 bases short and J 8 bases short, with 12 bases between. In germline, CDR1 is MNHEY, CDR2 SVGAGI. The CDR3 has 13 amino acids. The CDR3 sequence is CASSYVGDRGYTF. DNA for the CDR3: TGTGCCAGCAGTTACGTCGGGGATCGAGGCTACACCTTC.

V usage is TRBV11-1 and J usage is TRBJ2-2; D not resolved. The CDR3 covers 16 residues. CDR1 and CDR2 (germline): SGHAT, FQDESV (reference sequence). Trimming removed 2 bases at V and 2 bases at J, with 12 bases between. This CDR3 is CASSLKYSPNTGELFF. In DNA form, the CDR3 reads TGTGCCAGCAGCTTAAAGTACTCACCAAACACCGGGGAGCTGTTTTTT.

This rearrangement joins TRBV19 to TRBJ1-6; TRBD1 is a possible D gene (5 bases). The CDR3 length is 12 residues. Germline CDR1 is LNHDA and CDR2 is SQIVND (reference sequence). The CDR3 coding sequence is TGTGGTTCGAGGGGCGCAAATTCACCCCTCCACTTT. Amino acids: CGSRGANSPLHF.

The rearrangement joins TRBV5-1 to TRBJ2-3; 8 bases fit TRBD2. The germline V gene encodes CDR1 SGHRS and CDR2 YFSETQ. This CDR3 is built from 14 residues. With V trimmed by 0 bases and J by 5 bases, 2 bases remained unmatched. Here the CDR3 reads CASSLERGGDTQYF. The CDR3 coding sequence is TGCGCCAGCAGCTTGGAACGGGGGGGAGATACGCAGTATTTT.

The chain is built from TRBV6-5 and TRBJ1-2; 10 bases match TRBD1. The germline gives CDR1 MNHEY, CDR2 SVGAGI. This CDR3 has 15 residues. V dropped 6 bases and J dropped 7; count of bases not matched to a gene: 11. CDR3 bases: TGTGCCAGCAGAGCCGACAGGGGGCGACTGGGTGGCTACACCTTC. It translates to CASRADRGRLGGYTF.

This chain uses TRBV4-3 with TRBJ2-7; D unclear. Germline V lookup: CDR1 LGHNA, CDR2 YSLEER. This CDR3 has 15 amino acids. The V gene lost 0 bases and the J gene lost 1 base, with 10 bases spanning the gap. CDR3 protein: CASSQDRAFSYEQYF. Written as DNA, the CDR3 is TGCGCCAGCAGCCAAGATAGGGCTTTTTCCTACGAGCAGTACTTC.

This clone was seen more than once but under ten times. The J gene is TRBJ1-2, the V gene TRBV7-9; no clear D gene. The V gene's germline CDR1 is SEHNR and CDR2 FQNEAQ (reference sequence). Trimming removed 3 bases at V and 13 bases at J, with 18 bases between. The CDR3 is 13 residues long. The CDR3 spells CASSFNAAGLITF. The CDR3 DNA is TGTGCCAGCAGCTTCAACGCTGCGGGCTTGATCACCTTC.

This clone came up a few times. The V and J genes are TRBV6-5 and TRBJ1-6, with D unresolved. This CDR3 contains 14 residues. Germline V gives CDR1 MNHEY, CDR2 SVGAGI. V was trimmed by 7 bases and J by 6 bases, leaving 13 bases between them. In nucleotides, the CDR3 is TGTGCCAGCACGCATGGCGGAAGTAATTCACCCCTCCACTTT. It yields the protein CASTHGGSNSPLHF.

The chain's CDR3 is CASKPTGETQYF. CDR3 DNA sequence: TGTGCCAGCAAACCGACCGGGGAGACCCAGTACTTC. This sequence joins TRBV6-6 and TRBJ2-5; no reliable D call. Germline V gene sequence: CDR1 MNHNY, CDR2 SVGAGI (reference sequence). V shed 7 bases and J shed 5 bases, with 11 bases lying between them. This CDR3 has 12 residues.

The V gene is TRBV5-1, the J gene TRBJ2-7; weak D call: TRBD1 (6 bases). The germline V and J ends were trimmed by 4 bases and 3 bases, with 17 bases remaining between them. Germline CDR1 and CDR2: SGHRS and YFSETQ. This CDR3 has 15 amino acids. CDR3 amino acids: CASSTTGAMVYEQYF. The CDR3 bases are TGCGCCAGCAGCACGACAGGAGCTATGGTCTACGAGCAGTACTTC.

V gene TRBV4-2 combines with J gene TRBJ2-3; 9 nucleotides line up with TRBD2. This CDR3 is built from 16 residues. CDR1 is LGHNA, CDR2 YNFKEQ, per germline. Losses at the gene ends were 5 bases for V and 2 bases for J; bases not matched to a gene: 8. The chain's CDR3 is CASSFWGLANTDTQYF. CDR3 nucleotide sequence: TGTGCCAGCAGCTTCTGGGGACTAGCTAACACAGATACGCAGTATTTT.

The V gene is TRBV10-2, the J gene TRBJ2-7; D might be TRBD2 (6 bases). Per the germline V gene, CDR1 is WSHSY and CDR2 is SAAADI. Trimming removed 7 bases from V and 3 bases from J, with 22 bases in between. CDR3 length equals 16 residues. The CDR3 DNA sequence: TGCGCCAGCATGCCGGGGGTATCTGGGGAGCGCTACGAGCAGTACTTC. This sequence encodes CASMPGVSGERYEQYF.

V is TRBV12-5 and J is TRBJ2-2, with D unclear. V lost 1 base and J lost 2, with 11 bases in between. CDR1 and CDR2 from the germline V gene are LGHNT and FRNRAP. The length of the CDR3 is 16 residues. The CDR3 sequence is CASGLDPRLNTGELFF. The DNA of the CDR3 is TGTGCTAGTGGTTTGGACCCTAGATTAAACACCGGGGAGCTGTTTTTT. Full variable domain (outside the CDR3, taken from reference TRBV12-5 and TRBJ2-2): DARVTQTPRHKVTEMGQEVTMRCQPILGHNTVFWYRQTMMQGLELLAYFRNRAPLDDSGMPKDRFSAEMPDATLATLKIQPSEPRDSAVYFCASGLDPRLNTGELFFGEGSRLTVL.

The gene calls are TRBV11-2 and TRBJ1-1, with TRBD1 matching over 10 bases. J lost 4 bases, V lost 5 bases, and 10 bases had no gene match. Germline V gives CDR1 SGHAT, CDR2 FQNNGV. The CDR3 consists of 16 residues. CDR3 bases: TGTGCCAGCAGCGGGGGGACAGGGGATTGGGTCACTGAAGCTTTCTTT. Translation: CASSGGTGDWVTEAFF.